A single sample is the source of the 26 T cell receptor beta chains below, sequenced in a study of blood T cells in healthy people across ages. For the second PCR, which ran for roughly 6 to 12 cycles, a sample-barcoded 5' primer and a J-beta primer mix were used. MiXCR, run by TCRdb on the 5' RACE reads, gives a single entry per CDR3 protein. The data show about 290,000 distinct CDR3 sequences, about 25% seen once. Sequencing was performed on blood. The origin of the receptors is a woman in her 70s in good health.

The chain joins TRBV29-1 to TRBJ2-7; D is possibly TRBD1 (5 bases). The V end was cut by 7 bases, the J end by 5 bases, with 18 bases between. This CDR3 has 13 residues. CDR1 is SQVTM, CDR2 ANQGSEA, per germline. The CDR3 DNA reads TGCAGCGCCTCTTTTCGGCAGGACAACGAGCAGTACTTC. Its translation is CSASFRQDNEQYF.

This clonotype was detected only a few times. CDR3 residues: CASSLSGPRGVSEAFF. DNA of the CDR3: TGTGCCAGCAGTTTATCGGGACCCCGCGGGGTTTCGGAAGCTTTCTTT. This chain links TRBV28 with TRBJ1-1; perhaps TRBD1 as D (5 bases). The V gene lost 1 base and the J gene lost 8 bases, with 20 bases spanning the gap. CDR1 is MDHEN, CDR2 SYDVKM, per germline. The CDR3 is 16 amino acids.

V is TRBV15 and J is TRBJ2-5, with 10 bases aligning to TRBD2. The last part of the DNA fits TRBJ2-7 better; the J call may be wrong. The germline V gene has CDR1 LNHNV and CDR2 YYDKDF (reference sequence). The CDR3 totals 15 residues. The CDR3 sequence: CATSKEAGGPYEQYF. CDR3 sequence (DNA): TGTGCCACCAGCAAGGAAGCGGGAGGGCCCTACGAGCAGTACTTC.

V is TRBV29-1 and J is TRBJ2-5; D is undetermined. The DNA end is a closer match to TRBJ2-1, so the J assignment may be wrong. The CDR3 runs to 11 residues. Germline assignment: CDR1 SQVTM and CDR2 ANQGSEA. CDR3 bases: TGCAGCGTTGAATGGGGCAATGAGCAGTTCTTC. Encoded protein: CSVEWGNEQFF.

This clonotype was found a few times. The chain links TRBV12-3 or TRBV12-4 to TRBJ2-6; 9 bases are a match to TRBD1. V lost 5 bases and J lost 1; bases outside the gene matches: 9. This CDR3 comprises 18 residues. The CDR3 sequence is CASSPPGTGLSGANVLTF. CDR3 nucleotide sequence: TGTGCCAGCAGTCCTCCCGGGACAGGGCTTTCTGGGGCCAACGTCCTGACTTTC.

This clonotype was detected only a few times. This chain connects TRBV18 to TRBJ1-4; D is uncertain. The CDR3 consists of 14 residues. With 2 bases removed from V and 4 bases from J, the gap between germline ends came to 8 bases. CDR1 is KGHSH and CDR2 is LQKENI in the germline V gene. In DNA, the CDR3 is TGTGCCAGCTCACCAGAACTCCTTAATGAAAAACTGTTTTTT. Translation: CASSPELLNEKLFF. Supplemented by reference TRBV18 and TRBJ1-4, the full variable domain reads NAGVMQNPRHLVRRRGQEARLRCSPMKGHSHVYWYRQLPEEGLKFMVYLQKENIIDESGMPKERFSAEFPKEGPSILRIQQVVRGDSAAYFCASSPELLNEKLFFGSGTQLSVL.

The chain has TRBV13 and TRBJ2-1, with a weak D call TRBD2 (6 bases). There are 17 residues in the CDR3. V was trimmed by 8 bases and J by 4 bases, leaving 24 bases between them. Germline V lookup: CDR1 PRHDT, CDR2 FYEKMQ (reference sequence). For the CDR3, the DNA is TGTGCCAGCGCAAGCCGGGACTCATGGGGAGAGTACAATGAGCAGTTCTTC. Its translation is CASASRDSWGEYNEQFF.

This clonotype was detected only a few times. CDR3 bases: TGTGCCAGCAGGACACAGGGGACCTCCTACGAGCAGTACTTC. Encoded protein: CASRTQGTSYEQYF. J is TRBJ2-7 and V is TRBV28; 7 nucleotides align to TRBD1. There are 14 residues in the CDR3. CDR1 and CDR2 from the germline V gene are MDHEN and SYDVKM. Unmatched junction bases numbered 5, after V lost 6 bases and J lost 0 bases.

In this sample, this clonotype turned up a few times. Without the conserved terminal phenylalanine or tryptophan, this CDR3 likely stems from a read error. V and J are TRBV12-3 or TRBV12-4 and TRBJ1-4, with D unresolved. There are 13 residues in the CDR3. Trimming cost V 7 bases and J 3 bases, with 9 bases left between them. CDR3 protein: CASKGRANEKLFL. Written as DNA, the CDR3 is TGTGCCAGCAAGGGTAGGGCTAATGAAAAACTGTTTCTT.

This clonotype was observed a handful of times. V gene TRBV3-1 combines with J gene TRBJ2-4; D unresolved. Trimming cost V 1 base and J 10 bases, with 8 bases left between them. The length of the CDR3 is 12 residues. CDR1 is LGHDT, CDR2 YNNKEL, per germline (reference sequence). For the CDR3, the DNA is TGTGCCAGCAGCCAAGCATCCGCAATTCAGTACTTC. It codes for CASSQASAIQYF. The full variable domain, rest sourced from reference TRBV3-1 and TRBJ2-4, is DTAVSQTPKYLVTQMGNDKSIKCEQNLGHDTMYWYKQDSKKFLKIMFSYNNKELIINETVPNRFSPKSPDKAHLNLHINSLELGDSAVYFCASSQASAIQYFGAGTRLSVL.

This clonotype was picked up a small number of times. The V call is TRBV20-1, the J call TRBJ1-2, with a weak D call TRBD1 (5 bases). CDR1 DFQATT and CDR2 SNEGSKA come from the germline V gene (reference sequence). This CDR3 comprises 16 residues. V was pared by 1 base and J by 1 base, with 16 bases between. CDR3 protein: CSARAPLRAGNYGYTF. Here the CDR3 DNA reads TGCAGTGCTAGAGCCCCCCTCAGGGCTGGTAACTATGGCTACACCTTC.

The gene calls are TRBV7-6 and TRBJ2-6, with D unresolved. Germline V gene data show CDR1 as SGHVS and CDR2 as FNYEAQ. Trimming left V 5 bases short and J 2 bases short, with 10 bases between. The CDR3 runs 15 residues. The CDR3 DNA sequence: TGTGCCAGCAGCAATGACAACCCTGGGGCCAACGTCCTGACTTTC. Translated, it gives CASSNDNPGANVLTF.

This chain links TRBV20-1 with TRBJ1-3; maybe TRBD1 (5 bases). The CDR3 extends over 14 amino acids. CDR1 DFQATT and CDR2 SNEGSKA come from the germline V gene (reference sequence). V lost 1 base, J lost 0 bases, and 7 bases lay in between. The CDR3 here is CSARGGVSGNTIYF. The DNA for the CDR3 is TGCAGTGCTAGAGGGGGGGTCTCTGGAAACACCATATATTTT.

The sample holds a few counts of this clonotype. The rearrangement joins TRBV21-1 to TRBJ2-3. TRBV21-1 is a pseudogene locus. This CDR3 is built from 14 residues. The CDR3, as DNA: TGTGCCAGCAGCAAAGAATCCCGCACAGATACGCAGTATTTT. Translating gives CASSKESRTDTQYF.

This clonotype was recorded a few times. The rearrangement uses TRBV10-2 and TRBJ2-5; the D is unclear. V gave up 4 bases and J gave up 1 base, with 10 bases separating them. The germline V gene has CDR1 WSHSY and CDR2 SAAADI. This CDR3 region has 14 residues. CDR3 bases: TGCGCCAGCAGTGGGATTAGGATCCAAGAGACCCAGTACTTC. Its protein is CASSGIRIQETQYF.

The chain has TRBV14 and TRBJ2-5; D may be TRBD1 (6 bases). The CDR3 is made up of 15 amino acids. Germline CDR1 is SGHDN and CDR2 is FVKESK. Deletions cut 2 bases from V and 0 bases from J, with 10 bases between. This chain's CDR3 is CASSQMGTHQETQYF. CDR3 in DNA: TGTGCCAGCAGCCAAATGGGGACACACCAAGAGACCCAGTACTTC.

This clonotype was found many times. This chain links TRBV7-9 with TRBJ1-4, with D perhaps matching TRBD1 (5 bases). CDR3 length equals 15 residues. In germline, CDR1 is SEHNR, CDR2 FQNEAQ (reference sequence). V was clipped by 4 bases and J by 5 bases, with 14 bases between them. The CDR3 spells CASSSGTDGNEKLFF. Written as DNA, the CDR3 is TGTGCCAGCAGCTCAGGGACTGACGGGAATGAAAAACTGTTTTTT.

In this sample, this clonotype turned up a few times. The chain has TRBV25-1 and TRBJ2-7, with TRBD1 matching 12 bases. The V gene's germline CDR1 is MGHDK and CDR2 SYGVNS. CDR3 size: 16 residues. J gave up 7 bases and V 2 bases, and 9 bases lay outside the gene matches. The CDR3 DNA is TGTGCCAGCAGTGAAGGGTGGGGACAGGGGGCGCAGGAGCAGTACTTC. Its protein is CASSEGWGQGAQEQYF.

The chain recombines TRBV3-1 with TRBJ1-2; 7 nucleotides line up with TRBD1. The CDR3 runs to 13 residues. CDR1 and CDR2 (germline): LGHDT, YNNKEL (reference sequence). The J segment lost 7 bases and the V segment lost 6 bases, leaving 8 bases of the junction unmatched. CDR3 residues: CASRARGLGGYTF. The CDR3 nucleotides are TGTGCCAGCAGGGCAAGGGGGCTCGGTGGCTACACCTTC. Full variable domain (remainder filled in from reference TRBV3-1 and TRBJ1-2): DTAVSQTPKYLVTQMGNDKSIKCEQNLGHDTMYWYKQDSKKFLKIMFSYNNKELIINETVPNRFSPKSPDKAHLNLHINSLELGDSAVYFCASRARGLGGYTFGSGTRLTVV.

This clonotype has a handful of counts. The gene calls are TRBV29-1 and TRBJ2-2; the match to TRBD2 covers 10 bases. Per the germline V gene, CDR1 is SQVTM and CDR2 is ANQGSEA. The CDR3 extends over 16 amino acids. With V trimmed by 1 base and J by 4 bases, 6 bases remained unmatched. The CDR3 here is CSVEGGSGRVTGELFF. As DNA, the CDR3 is TGCAGCGTTGAAGGGGGAAGCGGGAGGGTCACCGGGGAGCTGTTTTTT.

This clonotype occurred many times. CDR3 coding DNA: TGCAGCGCCAGACTAGCGGTCCAAGAGACCCAGTACTTC. Translated: CSARLAVQETQYF. The chain is built from TRBV29-1 and TRBJ2-5, with 9 positions matching TRBD2. After removal of 7 bases from V and 1 base from J, the junction contained 4 bases not matched to a gene. Looked up from germline, CDR1 is SQVTM and CDR2 is ANQGSEA. CDR3 length: 13 amino acids.

This chain joins TRBV10-3 and TRBJ2-5, with unresolved D. V lost 6 bases and J lost 2, with 10 bases in between. Germline lookup yields CDR1 ENHRY and CDR2 SYGVKD. This CDR3 is 13 amino acids long. CDR3: CAIRGKSQETQYF. Written as DNA, the CDR3 is TGTGCCATCAGAGGAAAATCTCAAGAGACCCAGTACTTC.

The table lists this clonotype with a few counts. The chain joins TRBV21-1 to TRBJ1-6. TRBV21-1 constitutes a pseudogene. There are 15 residues in the CDR3. The CDR3 loop reads CASSKERHLNSPLHF. The CDR3 region has the DNA TGTGCCAGCAGCAAAGAAAGACACCTCAATTCACCCCTCCACTTT.

This clonotype was counted at least ten times. The rearrangement joins TRBV10-3 to TRBJ2-7; 8 bases are shared with TRBD2. CDR3 size: 14 residues. Germline CDR1 ENHRY, CDR2 SYGVKD. The ends lost 11 bases at V and 4 bases at J; junction bases unmatched: 13. The CDR3 here is CAHAREGLRYEQYF. CDR3 DNA sequence: TGTGCCCATGCACGGGAGGGCCTTAGGTACGAGCAGTACTTC.

This clonotype was observed a few times. This chain uses TRBV24-1 with TRBJ2-3, with TRBD1 as a possible D gene (6 bases). V lost 2 bases to trimming and J lost 4 bases, with 18 bases between them. CDR3 length equals 17 residues. Germline-derived CDR1 and CDR2 are KGHDR and SFDVKD. CDR3 coding DNA: TGTGCCACCAGTGATTACCAAAGAGGGGGTAGGGCAGATACGCAGTATTTT. Protein: CATSDYQRGGRADTQYF.

Comments on this clonotype: At one end, the junction sequence differs from germline, possibly due to a read error. This rearrangement joins TRBV20-1 to TRBJ1-4; 11 bases match TRBD1. The germline gives CDR1 DFQATT, CDR2 SNEGSKA (reference sequence). This CDR3 has 14 residues. The CDR3 DNA follows: TGCAGTGCTAGGGGGGGGACAGGGGGGTCGAACTTCGTTTTT. This translates into CSARGGTGGSNFVF.